Following are 2 T cell receptor beta chains from one sample sequenced in a study of CD8+ T cells in alopecia areata. RNA, once extracted, was reverse transcribed into cDNA for use as the sequencing template. Libraries were prepared by immunoSEQ multiplex PCR; TCRdb keeps only in-frame clonotypes and omits some of them. The table has 120,000 or so clones, around 50% seen once; the top ten hold about 10%. Sequencing input: NKG2D-low CD8+ T cells sorted from blood. These receptors were collected from a human donor with alopecia areata.

This clone was seen more than once but under ten times. The sample carries other DNA sequences with the same CDR3. The J gene is TRBJ2-1, the V gene TRBV29-1; 9 bases align to TRBD2. The trim removed 6 bases at V and 4 bases at J, leaving 4 bases unmatched. Germline V lookup: CDR1 SQVTM, CDR2 ANQGSEA. The CDR3 sequence is 13 residues long. CDR3: CSVGLAGYNEQFF. The CDR3 DNA is TGCAGCGTAGGGCTAGCGGGATACAATGAGCAGTTCTTC.

In its sample, this clone was seen many times. The V gene is TRBV5-6, the J gene TRBJ2-3; perhaps TRBD2 as D (5 bases). Germline loops: CDR1 SGHDT, CDR2 YYEEEE. CDR3 size: 13 residues. V was clipped by 0 bases and J by 5 bases, with 7 bases between them. Written as DNA, the CDR3 is TGTGCCAGCAGCTTGGGGGGAGTAGATACGCAGTATTTT. Its translation is CASSLGGVDTQYF. Based on the CDR3 plus reference TRBV5-6 and TRBJ2-3, the full variable domain is DAGVTQSPTHLIKTRGQQVTLRCSPKSGHDTVSWYQQALGQGPQFIFQYYEEEERQRGNFPDRFSGHQFPNYSSELNVNALLLGDSALYLCASSLGGVDTQYFGPGTRLTVL.